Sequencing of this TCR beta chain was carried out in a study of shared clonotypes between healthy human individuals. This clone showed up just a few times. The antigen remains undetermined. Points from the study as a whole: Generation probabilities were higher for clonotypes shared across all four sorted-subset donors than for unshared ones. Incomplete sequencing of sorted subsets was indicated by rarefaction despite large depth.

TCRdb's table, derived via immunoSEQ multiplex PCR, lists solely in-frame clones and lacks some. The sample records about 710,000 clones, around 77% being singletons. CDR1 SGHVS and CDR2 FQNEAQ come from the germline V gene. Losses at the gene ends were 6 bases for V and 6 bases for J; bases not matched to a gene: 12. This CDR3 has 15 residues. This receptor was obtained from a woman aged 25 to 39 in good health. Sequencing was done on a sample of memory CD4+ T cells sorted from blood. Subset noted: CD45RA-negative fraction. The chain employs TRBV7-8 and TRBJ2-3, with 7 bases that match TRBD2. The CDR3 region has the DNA TGTGCCAGCAGGCCCAGGCGTGAGGGAGGGGATACGCAGTATTTT. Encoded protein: CASRPRREGGDTQYF.